This T cell receptor beta chain is drawn from a study of cytomegalovirus exposure and HLA in healthy donors. V was shortened by 7 bases and J by 2 bases, with 17 bases between the two germline ends. The germline CDR1 and CDR2 sequences are MNHNS and SASEGT. The CDR3 extends over 15 amino acids. PCR employed 60 Vbeta and 13 Jbeta primers. Original processing notes: Later, 65 million to 90 million unique TCR beta chains were counted in an analysis, and roughly 10 million of them were shared. Repertoires were generated with immunoSEQ multiplex PCR, while TCRdb's copy carries only in-frame clones and drops some. The V and J calls and clone size are taken from that table; D and trimming were inferred from the DNA. This sample has 200,000 to 250,000 clones, with 65% to 80% found just once.

This receptor was identified in a man in his forties in good health and CMV-seronegative. Sequencing was performed on PBMCs. The genes are TRBV6-1 and TRBJ1-1; TRBD1 might be the D (5 bases). The CDR3 nucleotides are TGTGCCAGCATGGGACCCCTGGGAGGTAACACTGAAGCTTTCTTT. Its protein is CASMGPLGGNTEAFF.